These 8 T cell receptor beta chains were sequenced from one sample in a study of blood T cells in healthy people across ages. Alongside a J-beta primer mix, a sample-barcoded 5' primer served in a second PCR lasting roughly 6 to 11 cycles. TCRdb re-called the 5' RACE reads with MiXCR, one entry per CDR3 protein. The sample carries 650,000 to 950,000 distinct CDR3 sequences, 44% recorded once. Material: blood. Receptor source: a man aged 55 to 69 in good health.

The CDR3 reads CSARDMAGITDTQYF. For the CDR3, the DNA is TGCAGTGCTAGAGATATGGCGGGGATCACAGATACGCAGTATTTT. The V call is TRBV20-1, the J call TRBJ2-3; tentative D call: TRBD2 (6 bases). The CDR3 covers 15 residues. Germline-derived CDR1 and CDR2 are DFQATT and SNEGSKA (reference sequence). Trimming removed 0 bases at V and 2 bases at J, with 12 bases between.

This chain joins TRBV11-2 and TRBJ2-3; TRBD1 might be the D (6 bases). This CDR3 has 16 residues. Germline CDR1 SGHAT, CDR2 FQNNGV. V was shortened by 4 bases and J by 3 bases, with 17 bases between the two germline ends. The CDR3 region is CASSWGLQGFTDTQYF. The CDR3, as DNA: TGTGCCAGCAGCTGGGGGCTCCAGGGGTTTACAGATACGCAGTATTTT.

On this clonotype itself: This may arise from a read error, as a much more abundant clone is one base away. The J gene is TRBJ2-7, the V gene TRBV7-2, with 7 bases matching TRBD1. CDR1 is SGHTA and CDR2 is FQGNSA in the germline V gene. J lost 5 bases, V lost 8 bases, and 18 bases had no gene match. This CDR3 has 16 residues. CDR3 coding DNA: TGTGCCAGCGCCCGGGGTCCCGGGACAGTGGACAACGAGCAGTACTTC. It yields the protein CASARGPGTVDNEQYF.

The J gene is TRBJ1-6, the V gene TRBV3-1; 7 bases match TRBD1. This CDR3 is built from 14 residues. In germline, CDR1 is LGHDT, CDR2 YNNKEL (reference sequence). J lost 7 bases, V lost 5 bases, and 5 bases had no gene match. CDR3 loop: CASSGTVENSPLHF. The DNA of the CDR3 is TGTGCCAGCAGCGGGACAGTTGAAAATTCACCCCTCCACTTT.

This chain joins TRBV20-1 and TRBJ2-1; 10 nucleotides agree with TRBD2. The J call may be faulty, since TRBJ2-7 better matches the DNA end. There are 16 residues in the CDR3. CDR1 and CDR2 from the germline V gene are DFQATT and SNEGSKA (reference sequence). The CDR3 protein is CSARDPSGSSYNEQYF. CDR3 sequence (DNA): TGCAGTGCTAGGGACCCTAGCGGGAGCTCCTACAATGAGCAGTACTTC.

The rearrangement uses TRBV28 and TRBJ1-1, with D tentatively TRBD1 (6 bases). V was clipped by 8 bases and J by 2 bases, with 21 bases between them. The CDR3 loop spans 16 amino acids. From germline, CDR1 is MDHEN and CDR2 SYDVKM. The CDR3 nucleotides read TGTGCCAGCCTAAATAAATTTCCGGACAGTAACACTGAAGCTTTCTTT. As protein: CASLNKFPDSNTEAFF.

The rearrangement joins TRBV7-9 to TRBJ2-5, with D perhaps TRBD1 or TRBD2 (5 bases each). Germline V gene lookup returns CDR1 SEHNR and CDR2 FQNEAQ (reference sequence). CDR3 length: 12 residues. Trimming removed 5 bases at V and 4 bases at J, with 8 bases between. CDR3: CASSEGIETQYF. The CDR3 DNA sequence: TGTGCCAGCAGCGAGGGGATAGAGACCCAGTACTTC.

This clonotype has a single count. V is TRBV20-1 and J is TRBJ1-6, with D unclear. The CDR3 spans 13 residues. Looked up from germline, CDR1 is DFQATT and CDR2 is SNEGSKA (reference sequence). V lost 3 bases and J lost 9, with 12 bases in between. The CDR3 is CSARAQGASPLHF. The CDR3, as DNA: TGCAGTGCTAGGGCTCAAGGCGCTTCACCCCTCCACTTT.